This record looks at one T cell receptor beta chain sequence and its context. Per the authors' pipeline: Reference gene primer amplification gave nucleated cell count estimates. Produced via immunoSEQ multiplex PCR; TCRdb's table is partial and in-frame only. That table gives V, J and clone size, and the DNA gave D and trimming. The sample yields 130,000 or so clones, around 80% seen once. The CDR3 has 14 amino acids. Germline V CDR1 and CDR2: SGHTS, YDEGEE. V lost 4 bases and J lost 7, with 16 bases in between. The data were taken from a study of blood T cell repertoires in COVID-19. Sequencing was done on a sample of peripheral blood. The clonotype was recovered from a woman aged 55-69 years with acute or convalescent COVID-19. The genes are TRBV5-8 and TRBJ2-3; D ambiguous. Here the CDR3 DNA reads TGTGCCAGCAGCAACAGCCCCAATGTGAATACGCAGTATTTT. It specifies CASSNSPNVNTQYF.